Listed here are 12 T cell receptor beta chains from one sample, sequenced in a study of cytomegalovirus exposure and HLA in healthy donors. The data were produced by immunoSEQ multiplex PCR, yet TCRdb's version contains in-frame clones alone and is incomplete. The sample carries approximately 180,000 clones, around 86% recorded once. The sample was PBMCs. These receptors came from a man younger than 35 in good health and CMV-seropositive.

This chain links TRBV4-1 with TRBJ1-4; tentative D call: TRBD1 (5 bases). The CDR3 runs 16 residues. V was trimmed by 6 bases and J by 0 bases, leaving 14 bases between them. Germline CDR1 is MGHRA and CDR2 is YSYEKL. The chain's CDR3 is CASRIREGATNEKLFF. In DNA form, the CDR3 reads TGCGCCAGCAGAATCAGGGAGGGTGCAACTAATGAAAAACTGTTTTTT.

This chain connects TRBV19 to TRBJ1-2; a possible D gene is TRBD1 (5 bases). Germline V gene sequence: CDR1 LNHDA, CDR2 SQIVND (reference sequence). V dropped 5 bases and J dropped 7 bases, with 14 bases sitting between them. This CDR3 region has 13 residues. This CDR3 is CASSPGEYTGYTF. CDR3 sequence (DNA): TGTGCCAGTAGTCCGGGGGAGTATACTGGCTACACCTTC.

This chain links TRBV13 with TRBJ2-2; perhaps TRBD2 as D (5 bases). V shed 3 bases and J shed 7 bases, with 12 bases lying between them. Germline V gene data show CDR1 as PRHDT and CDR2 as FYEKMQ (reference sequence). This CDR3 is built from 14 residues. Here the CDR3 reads CASSFSLGSGELFF. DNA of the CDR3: TGTGCCAGCAGCTTCTCCTTGGGGAGCGGGGAGCTGTTTTTT.

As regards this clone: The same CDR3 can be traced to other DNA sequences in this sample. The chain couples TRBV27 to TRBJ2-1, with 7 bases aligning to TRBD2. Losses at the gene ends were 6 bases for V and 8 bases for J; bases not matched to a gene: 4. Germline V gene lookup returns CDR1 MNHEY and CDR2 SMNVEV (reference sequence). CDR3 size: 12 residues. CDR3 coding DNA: TGTGCCAGCAGCCTGGCGGGGGATGAGCAGTTCTTC. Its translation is CASSLAGDEQFF.

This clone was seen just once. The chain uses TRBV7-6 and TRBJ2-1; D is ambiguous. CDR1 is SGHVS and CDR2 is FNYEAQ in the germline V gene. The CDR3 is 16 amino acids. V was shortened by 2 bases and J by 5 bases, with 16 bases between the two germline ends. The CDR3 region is CASSLSVFQANNEQFF. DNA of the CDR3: TGTGCCAGCAGCTTAAGTGTCTTTCAGGCTAACAATGAGCAGTTCTTC.

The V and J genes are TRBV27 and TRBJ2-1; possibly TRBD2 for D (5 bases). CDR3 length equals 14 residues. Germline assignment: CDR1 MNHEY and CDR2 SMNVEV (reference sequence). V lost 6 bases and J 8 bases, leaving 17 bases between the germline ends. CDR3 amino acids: CASRVGLLEYEQFF. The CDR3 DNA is TGTGCCAGCAGGGTTGGACTGCTAGAGTATGAGCAGTTCTTC.

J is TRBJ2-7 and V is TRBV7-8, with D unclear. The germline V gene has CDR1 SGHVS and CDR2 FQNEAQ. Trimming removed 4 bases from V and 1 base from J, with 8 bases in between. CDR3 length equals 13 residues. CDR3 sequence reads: CASSSLSSYEQYF. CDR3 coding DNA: TGTGCCAGCAGCTCACTGAGTTCCTACGAGCAGTACTTC.

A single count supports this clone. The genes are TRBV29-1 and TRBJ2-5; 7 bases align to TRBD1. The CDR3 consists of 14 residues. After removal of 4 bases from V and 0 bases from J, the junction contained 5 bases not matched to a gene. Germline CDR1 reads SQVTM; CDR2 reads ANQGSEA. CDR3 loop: CSVVPQGHQETQYF. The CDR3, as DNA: TGCAGCGTTGTACCACAGGGGCACCAAGAGACCCAGTACTTC.

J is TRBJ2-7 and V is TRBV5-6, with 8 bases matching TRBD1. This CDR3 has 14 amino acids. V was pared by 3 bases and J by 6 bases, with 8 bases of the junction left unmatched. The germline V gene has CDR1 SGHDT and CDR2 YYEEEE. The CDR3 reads CASSSLQGEIEQYF. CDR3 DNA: TGTGCCAGCAGCTCTCTACAGGGGGAGATCGAGCAGTACTTC.

The CDR3 sequence is CASSFRLSTGPQHF. For the CDR3, the DNA is TGTGCCAGCAGTTTCCGCCTCTCCACTGGGCCCCAGCATTTT. The V and J genes are TRBV28 and TRBJ1-5; D is ambiguous. CDR3 length: 14 residues. Germline V lookup: CDR1 MDHEN, CDR2 SYDVKM. V was cut by 3 bases and J by 9 bases, with 15 bases left in between.

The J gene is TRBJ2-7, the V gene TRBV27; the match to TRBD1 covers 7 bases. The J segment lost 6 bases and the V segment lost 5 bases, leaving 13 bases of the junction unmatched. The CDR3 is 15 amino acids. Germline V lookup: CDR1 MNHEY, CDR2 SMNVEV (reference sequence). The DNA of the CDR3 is TGTGCCAGCAGTCCATCCGACAGGGCGGTAGGCGAGCAGTACTTC. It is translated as CASSPSDRAVGEQYF.

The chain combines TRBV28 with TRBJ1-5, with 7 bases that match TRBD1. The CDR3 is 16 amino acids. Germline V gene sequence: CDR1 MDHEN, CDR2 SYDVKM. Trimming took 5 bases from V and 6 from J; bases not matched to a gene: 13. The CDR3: CASSPGQLILSQPQHF. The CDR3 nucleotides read TGTGCCAGCAGTCCGGGACAGCTAATACTCTCTCAGCCCCAGCATTTT.